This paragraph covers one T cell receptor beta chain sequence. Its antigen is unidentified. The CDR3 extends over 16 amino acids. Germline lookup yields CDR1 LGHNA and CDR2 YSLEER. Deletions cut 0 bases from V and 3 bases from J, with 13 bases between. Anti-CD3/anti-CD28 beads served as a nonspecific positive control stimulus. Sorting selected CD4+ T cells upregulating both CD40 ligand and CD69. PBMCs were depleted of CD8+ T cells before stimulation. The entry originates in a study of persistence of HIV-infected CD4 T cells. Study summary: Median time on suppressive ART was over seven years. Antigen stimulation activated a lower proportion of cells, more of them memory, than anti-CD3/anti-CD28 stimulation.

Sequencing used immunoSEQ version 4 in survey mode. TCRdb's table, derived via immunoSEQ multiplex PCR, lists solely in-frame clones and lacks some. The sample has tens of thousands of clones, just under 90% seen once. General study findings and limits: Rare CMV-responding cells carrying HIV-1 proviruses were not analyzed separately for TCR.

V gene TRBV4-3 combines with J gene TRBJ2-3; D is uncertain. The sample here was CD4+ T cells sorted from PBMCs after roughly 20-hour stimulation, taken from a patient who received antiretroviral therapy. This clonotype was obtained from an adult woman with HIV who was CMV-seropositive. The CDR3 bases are TGCGCCAGCAGCCAAGACCGGGCCAGCCTAACAGATACGCAGTATTTT. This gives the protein CASSQDRASLTDTQYF.